The clone carrying this T cell receptor (beta chain) was seen at least ten times. The study recruited healthy Caucasian donors from Russia who were aged about 6 to 95. Germline V gene sequence: CDR1 SEHNR, CDR2 FQNEAQ (reference sequence). The ends were cut back, 0 bases at V and 2 bases at J, with 8 bases in the middle. The CDR3 length is 14 residues. This sample is part of a study of blood T cells in healthy people across ages. The use of a sample-barcoded 5' primer and a J-beta primer mix characterized a second PCR of roughly 6 to 11 cycles. A single record per CDR3 protein comes from TCRdb applying MiXCR to the 5' RACE reads. Of 750,000 or so distinct CDR3 sequences in the sample, 20% to 25% are singletons; the top ten hold under 10%. Separately, the same data were catalogued under a study of T cells of mothers and their children. In that study: The yield was over 8 million TCR beta CDR3 reads from each mother and approximately 3.1 million from each child.

The receptor was derived from a boy under 18 in good health. Sequencing was carried out using blood. The chain employs TRBV7-9 and TRBJ2-7, with D tentatively TRBD1 (6 bases). The CDR3 nucleotides read TGTGCCAGCAGCTTAGCGGGGGCCCCCTACGAGCAGTACTTC. Amino acids: CASSLAGAPYEQYF.